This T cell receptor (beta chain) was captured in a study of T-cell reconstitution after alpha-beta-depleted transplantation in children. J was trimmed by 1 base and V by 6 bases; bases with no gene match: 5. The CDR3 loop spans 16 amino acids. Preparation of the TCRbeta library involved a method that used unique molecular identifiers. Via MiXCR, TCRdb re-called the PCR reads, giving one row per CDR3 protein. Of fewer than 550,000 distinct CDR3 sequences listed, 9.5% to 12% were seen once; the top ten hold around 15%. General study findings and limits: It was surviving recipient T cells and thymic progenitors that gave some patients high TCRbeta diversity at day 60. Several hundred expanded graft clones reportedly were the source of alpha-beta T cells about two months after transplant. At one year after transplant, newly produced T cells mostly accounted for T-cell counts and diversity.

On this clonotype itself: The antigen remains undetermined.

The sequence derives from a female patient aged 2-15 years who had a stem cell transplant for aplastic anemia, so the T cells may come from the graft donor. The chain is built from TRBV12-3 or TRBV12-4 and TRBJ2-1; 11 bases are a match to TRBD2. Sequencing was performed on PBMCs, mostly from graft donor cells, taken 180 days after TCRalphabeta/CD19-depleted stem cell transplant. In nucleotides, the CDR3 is TGTGCCAGCAGCCCGACTAGCGGGAAATCCTACAATGAGCAGTTCTTC. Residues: CASSPTSGKSYNEQFF.